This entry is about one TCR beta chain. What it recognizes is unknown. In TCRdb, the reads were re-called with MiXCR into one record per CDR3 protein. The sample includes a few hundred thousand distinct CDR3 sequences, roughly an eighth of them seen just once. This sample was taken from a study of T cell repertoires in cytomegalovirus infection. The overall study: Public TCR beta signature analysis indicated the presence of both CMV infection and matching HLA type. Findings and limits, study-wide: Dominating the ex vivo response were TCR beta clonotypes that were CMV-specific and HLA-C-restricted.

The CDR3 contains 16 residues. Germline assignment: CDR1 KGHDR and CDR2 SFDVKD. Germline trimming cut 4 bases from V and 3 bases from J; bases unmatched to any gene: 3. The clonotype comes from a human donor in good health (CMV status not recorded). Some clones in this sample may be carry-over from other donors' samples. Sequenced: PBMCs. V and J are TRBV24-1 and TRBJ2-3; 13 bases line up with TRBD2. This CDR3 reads CATSDPTSGRTDTQYF. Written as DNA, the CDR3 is TGTGCCACCAGTGACCCGACTAGCGGGAGGACAGATACGCAGTATTTT.